This section outlines one T cell receptor (beta chain) sequence together with its context. Antigen: not known. This record comes from a study of shared clonotypes between healthy human individuals. Study background: CD8 memory received one plate per donor, CD8 naive two, CD4 memory three and CD4 naive three.

CD4+ cells yielded CD45RA+ naive and CD45RA-negative memory subsets. Overall study findings and caveats: Owing to a small donor count, the genetic and exposure-history diversity represented was limited.

Original processing notes: From ImmunoSEQ came sequences covering only the junction and carrying no quality scores, so filtering differed. The method was immunoSEQ multiplex PCR; TCRdb's version includes in-frame clones alone and lacks a portion of them. D and trimming were read from the DNA, whereas the V and J calls and clone size are those reported in that table. The profile shows 1,400,000 or so clones, approximately 98.5% of them singletons. Sequencing input: naive CD4+ T cells sorted from blood. This sample's subset: CD45RA+ positively selected. This TCR derives from a man aged 25 to 45 in good health.

The DNA of the CDR3 is TGCAGCGGCCGGACAGGCCAGAACACTGAAGCTTTCTTT. It encodes CSGRTGQNTEAFF. This chain connects TRBV29-1 to TRBJ1-1, with TRBD1 matching over 7 bases. Germline V gives CDR1 SQVTM, CDR2 ANQGSEA. The CDR3 runs to 13 residues. Trimming at V came to 7 bases and at J to 1 base, leaving 6 bases not matched to a gene.